The rows below give T cell receptor beta chains drawn from one sample of a study of neoadjuvant anti-PD-1 for oral cavity cancer. The repertoire was sequenced with immunoSEQ multiplex PCR; TCRdb's copy has only in-frame clones and lacks some. Altogether some 66,000 clones are present, about 83% being singletons, with the ten largest covering about 3.7%. The specimen comprised PBMCs, sampled before nivolumab (anti-PD-1) treatment. Receptors were obtained from a person between 40 and 85 years old with oral cavity squamous cell carcinoma. The CDR3 runs from the conserved cysteine through the conserved F or W. The order of the fields is D gene, V gene, CDR3 protein. A D gene is named only where the DNA matches it firmly.

>-|TRBV5-1
CASSAGTQLTDTQYF
>-|TRBV6-4
CASSEDPEGTGELFF
>-|TRBV28
CASSTTGSAGNTIYF
>TRBD1|TRBV18
CASSPNGQGRTEAFF
>-|TRBV30
CAWRLQALKSGYTF
>-|TRBV6-5
CASTTDSTNTGELFF
>TRBD2|TRBV6-1
CASSGLAGRDDEQFF
>-|TRBV6-1
CASSEEENTEAFF
>-|TRBV28
CASSSSYRVLRGYTF
>-|TRBV6-6
CASMGGLGEQFF
>TRBD1|TRBV6-5
CASSYGQGFYNSPLHF
>-|TRBV6-6
CASSYSGTDYGYTF
>-|TRBV6-6
CASRRTGRNQPQHF
>TRBD2|TRBV19
CASSPGLGSDTQYF
>-|TRBV9
CASSVGGTSPNEQFF
>TRBD1|TRBV6-4
CASRTGVCQPQHF
>-|TRBV7-8
CASSLDQGANQPQHF
>-|TRBV15
CATSTTRGFTGELFF